A single T cell receptor (beta chain) is shown here with its context. With V trimmed by 3 bases and J by 7 bases, 7 bases remained unmatched. Germline V lookup: CDR1 MNHNS, CDR2 SASEGT. CDR3 length: 14 residues. The sample belongs to a study of blood T cell repertoires in COVID-19. TCRdb keeps only in-frame clones here, not all; method: immunoSEQ multiplex PCR. Of around 140,000 clones in the sample, more than 75% are singletons; the top ten hold less than 45%. Sequencing was done on a sample of peripheral blood. The gene calls are TRBV6-1 and TRBJ1-2; TRBD1 matches 8 bases. This clonotype was sampled from a man aged 50 or older who had recovered from COVID-19. The CDR3 region has the DNA TGTGCCAGCAGTGAGCCCGGACAGGGTGGTGGCTACACCTTC. As protein: CASSEPGQGGGYTF.